A single sample gave rise to the 30 T cell receptor beta chains below, sequenced in a study of blood T cell repertoires in COVID-19. Assay: immunoSEQ multiplex PCR; the TCRdb copy retains only in-frame clones and omits some. Here the sample spans 53,000 or so clones, about 82% being singletons. Sample: peripheral blood. The receptors shown here come from a man between 65 and 80 years old with active COVID-19.

The count of this clone is one. J is TRBJ2-5 and V is TRBV12-5; 11 bases fit TRBD1. V shed 4 bases, J shed 1 base, and the junction held 5 bases outside the gene matches. This CDR3 comprises 16 residues. Germline CDR1 and CDR2: LGHNT and FRNRAP. CDR3 DNA: TGTGCTAGTGGTTCTCGGACAGGGGGCGTCCAAGAGACCCAGTACTTC. Amino acid sequence: CASGSRTGGVQETQYF.

This clone turned up a few times. The chain carries TRBV5-1 and TRBJ2-3; D is perhaps TRBD2 (7 bases). Trimming removed 4 bases from V and 2 bases from J, with 17 bases in between. Looked up from germline, CDR1 is SGHRS and CDR2 is YFSETQ. This CDR3 is 16 amino acids long. The CDR3: CASSAGAYPVTDTQYF. CDR3 DNA: TGCGCCAGCAGCGCGGGGGCGTACCCGGTCACAGATACGCAGTATTTT.

The chain carries TRBV5-1 and TRBJ1-1, with 12 bases aligning to TRBD1. Germline V gene data show CDR1 as SGHRS and CDR2 as YFSETQ. The CDR3 length is 15 residues. Unmatched junction bases numbered 8, after V lost 0 bases and J lost 11 bases. The DNA of the CDR3 is TGCGCCAGCAGCTTGGCTGGGACAGGGGGCTTGCGTGCTTTCTTT. Its translation: CASSLAGTGGLRAFF.

CDR3 sequence reads: CASSQEGDTEAFF. CDR3 nucleotide sequence: TGTGCCAGCAGCCAGGAGGGAGACACTGAAGCTTTCTTT. The chain combines TRBV7-2 with TRBJ1-1; D is ambiguous. This CDR3 is built from 13 residues. The V gene's germline CDR1 is SGHTA and CDR2 FQGNSA. V lost 5 bases, J lost 3 bases, and 10 bases lay in between.

CDR3 coding DNA: TGTGCCATCAGGGCTAGCGGGGGGGCGGGCTACGAGCAGTACTTC. Protein product: CAIRASGGAGYEQYF. This chain uses TRBV10-3 with TRBJ2-7; TRBD2 agrees at 12 bases. Germline V lookup: CDR1 ENHRY, CDR2 SYGVKD. The CDR3 sequence is 15 residues long. After removal of 6 bases from V and 3 bases from J, the junction contained 6 bases not matched to a gene.

The chain couples TRBV4-3 to TRBJ1-2; possible D gene TRBD1, 5 bases. Germline CDR1 reads LGHNA; CDR2 reads YSLEER. Trimming removed 4 bases at V and 7 bases at J, with 16 bases between. This CDR3 contains 14 residues. The DNA of the CDR3 is TGCGCCAGCAGCCCGCAGGGCCCCTCGGCTGGCTACACCTTC. Its protein product is CASSPQGPSAGYTF.

The genes are TRBV4-3 and TRBJ2-7; 9 bases align to TRBD2. Germline V lookup: CDR1 LGHNA, CDR2 YSLEER. V lost 4 bases, J lost 1 base, and 5 bases stayed unmatched. The CDR3 spans 15 residues. CDR3 sequence (DNA): TGCGCCAGCAGCCGGGGGACTAGCCCATCCTACGAGCAGTACTTC. It translates to CASSRGTSPSYEQYF.

The V call is TRBV18, the J call TRBJ1-1; D might be TRBD1 (6 bases). The CDR3 covers 15 residues. Germline lookup yields CDR1 KGHSH and CDR2 LQKENI. V lost 3 bases and J 8 bases, leaving 19 bases between the germline ends. The CDR3 bases are TGTGCCAGCTCACCCCCCGAGGGGGTCCGAGGGGAAGCTTTCTTT. This gives the protein CASSPPEGVRGEAFF.

The chain couples TRBV5-4 to TRBJ1-4; D ambiguous. V gave up 4 bases and J gave up 5 bases, with 9 bases separating them. The length of the CDR3 is 13 residues. The germline gives CDR1 SGHNT, CDR2 YYREEE (reference sequence). CDR3 nucleotide sequence: TGTGCCAGCAGCACAGAGAGAAATGAAAAACTGTTTTTT. This encodes CASSTERNEKLFF. Together with reference TRBV5-4 and TRBJ1-4, the CDR3 gives the full variable domain: ETGVTQSPTHLIKTRGQQVTLRCSSQSGHNTVSWYQQALGQGPQFIFQYYREEENGRGNFPPRFSGLQFPNYSSELNVNALELDDSALYLCASSTERNEKLFFGSGTQLSVL.

This clone showed up just once. This rearrangement joins TRBV28 to TRBJ2-1; 10 bases align to TRBD2. The CDR3 is 16 amino acids. Per germline, CDR1 MDHEN and CDR2 SYDVKM. V shed 7 bases and J 0 bases; nucleotides not matched to a gene: 6. The CDR3 reads CASKTLAGSSYNEQFF. The CDR3 nucleotides are TGTGCCAGCAAAACACTAGCGGGGAGCTCCTACAATGAGCAGTTCTTC.

V and J are TRBV11-3 and TRBJ2-1, with D hard to call. The CDR3 sequence is 14 residues long. The germline V and J ends were trimmed by 1 base and 6 bases, with 10 bases remaining between them. The germline V gene has CDR1 SGHNT and CDR2 YENEEA. CDR3 sequence: CASSLVFFSNEQFF. For the CDR3, the DNA is TGTGCCAGCAGCTTAGTTTTCTTTTCCAATGAGCAGTTCTTC. The entire variable domain, with the rest obtained from reference TRBV11-3 and TRBJ2-1, is as follows: EAGVVQSPRYKIIEKKQPVAFWCNPISGHNTLYWYLQNLGQGPELLIRYENEEAVDDSQLPKDRFSAERLKGVDSTLKIQPAELGDSAVYLCASSLVFFSNEQFFGPGTRLTVL.

The chain joins TRBV7-2 to TRBJ1-1; no reliable D call. The CDR3 runs to 15 residues. The germline V gene has CDR1 SGHTA and CDR2 FQGNSA. V gave up 5 bases and J gave up 7 bases, with 20 bases separating them. The CDR3 DNA follows: TGTGCCAGCAGCGATAAAGGAGGCGTGGGGTTTGAAGCTTTCTTT. Translating gives CASSDKGGVGFEAFF.

This clone came up a few times. The gene calls are TRBV18 and TRBJ2-2; D possibly corresponds to TRBD1 (6 bases). The CDR3 has 17 amino acids. Looked up from germline, CDR1 is KGHSH and CDR2 is LQKENI. V shed 3 bases and J shed 7 bases, with 21 bases lying between them. CDR3 nucleotides: TGTGCCAGCTCACCCCGATGGGTCAGGGGCGAAGGCGGGGAGCTGTTTTTT. Translation: CASSPRWVRGEGGELFF.

The gene calls are TRBV5-6 and TRBJ2-7; tentatively, D is TRBD1 (6 bases). V shed 4 bases and J shed 4 bases, with 24 bases lying between them. In germline, CDR1 is SGHDT, CDR2 YYEEEE. This CDR3 has 17 amino acids. The CDR3 nucleotides are TGTGCCAGCAGCCGAGGTGATCCGGGACACGGGTTTTACGAGCAGTACTTC. Its translation: CASSRGDPGHGFYEQYF.

A single count supports this clone. The genes are TRBV7-9 and TRBJ1-1, with D perhaps TRBD1 (5 bases). V was trimmed by 0 bases and J by 8 bases, leaving 13 bases between them. The germline V gene has CDR1 SEHNR and CDR2 FQNEAQ (reference sequence). CDR3 length equals 14 residues. The CDR3 loop reads CASSLAAGQAEAFF. CDR3 nucleotides: TGTGCCAGCAGCTTAGCGGCGGGGCAGGCGGAAGCTTTCTTT.

The chain joins TRBV7-2 to TRBJ1-1, with D possibly TRBD1 on 5 matching bases. Germline CDR1 SGHTA, CDR2 FQGNSA. The V gene lost 6 bases and the J gene lost 1 base, with 12 bases spanning the gap. The CDR3 is made up of 14 amino acids. CDR3: CASSFSTANTEAFF. Written as DNA, the CDR3 is TGTGCCAGCAGTTTTTCGACAGCGAACACTGAAGCTTTCTTT.

The chain employs TRBV11-3 and TRBJ2-1; D unclear. This CDR3 spans 13 amino acids. V was shortened by 8 bases and J by 0 bases, with 8 bases between the two germline ends. The germline V gene encodes CDR1 SGHNT and CDR2 YENEEA. In DNA, the CDR3 is TGTGCCAGCGGCCAAAGCTCCTACAATGAGCAGTTCTTC. Its protein product is CASGQSSYNEQFF.

This CDR3 is CASSDPGGFEAFF. For the CDR3, the DNA is TGCGCCAGCAGTGACCCCGGCGGATTTGAAGCTTTCTTT. The gene calls are TRBV10-1 and TRBJ1-1; D is ambiguous. V was pared by 3 bases and J by 7 bases, with 12 bases between. The germline V gene encodes CDR1 WNHNN and CDR2 SYGVQD (reference sequence). There are 13 residues in the CDR3.

The V gene is TRBV19, the J gene TRBJ1-5, with D maybe TRBD1 (5 bases). V was cut by 7 bases and J by 1 base, with 14 bases left in between. The CDR3 contains 15 residues. Looked up from germline, CDR1 is LNHDA and CDR2 is SQIVND (reference sequence). This chain's CDR3 is CASTPGNPSNQPQHF. The CDR3 nucleotides are TGTGCCAGTACCCCAGGGAACCCCAGCAATCAGCCCCAGCATTTT.

In DNA, the CDR3 is TGCGCCAGCAGCCAATTGGACAGGTTCGGAGAGACCCAGTACTTC. It is translated as CASSQLDRFGETQYF. The rearrangement links TRBV4-3 to TRBJ2-5; TRBD1 agrees at 7 bases. J gave up 4 bases and V 2 bases, and 7 bases lay outside the gene matches. CDR3 length: 15 amino acids. The germline gives CDR1 LGHNA, CDR2 YSLEER.

The rearrangement links TRBV12-3 or TRBV12-4 to TRBJ1-1; unclear D gene. Trimming left V 6 bases short and J 1 base short, with 6 bases between. The CDR3 is made up of 12 amino acids. CDR3 DNA sequence: TGTGCCAGCAGGTCAGGGAACACTGAAGCTTTCTTT. Translation gives CASRSGNTEAFF.

The chain couples TRBV11-2 to TRBJ2-7; 11 nucleotides agree with TRBD2. Trimming removed 1 base from V and 4 bases from J; junction bases left unmatched: 3. The germline V gene has CDR1 SGHAT and CDR2 FQNNGV. This CDR3 has 15 residues. CDR3 sequence: CASSLVGLAGYEQYF. DNA for the CDR3: TGTGCCAGCAGCTTAGTTGGACTAGCGGGTTACGAGCAGTACTTC.

The rearrangement links TRBV7-6 to TRBJ2-3; 10 bases are shared with TRBD1. Germline V gene data show CDR1 as SGHVS and CDR2 as FNYEAQ. The ends lost 4 bases at V and 4 bases at J; junction bases unmatched: 20. CDR3 length: 20 amino acids. The CDR3 coding sequence is TGTGCCAGCAGCTCCCCTGTGACAGGGGGCGCAAAAAAAGGGGCAGATACGCAGTATTTT. This sequence encodes CASSSPVTGGAKKGADTQYF.

The chain employs TRBV14 and TRBJ2-2; weak D call: TRBD1 (6 bases). Germline CDR1 SGHDN, CDR2 FVKESK. V shed 4 bases and J shed 6 bases, with 12 bases lying between them. The CDR3 covers 14 residues. DNA for the CDR3: TGTGCCAGCAGCCTAGGACAGAATGCCGGGGAGCTGTTTTTT. Protein: CASSLGQNAGELFF.

The V call is TRBV27, the J call TRBJ2-2, with 8 bases fitting TRBD2. Trimming cost V 5 bases and J 6 bases; bases outside gene matches: 8. Germline V gene data show CDR1 as MNHEY and CDR2 as SMNVEV (reference sequence). CDR3 length: 15 residues. CDR3 sequence (DNA): TGTGCCAGCAGTAGAATCAGCGGGGGATCCGGGGAGCTGTTTTTT. Protein sequence: CASSRISGGSGELFF.

The chain recombines TRBV7-9 with TRBJ1-1, with D tentatively TRBD1 (5 bases). This CDR3 spans 15 amino acids. Trimming took 5 bases from V and 1 from J, leaving 14 bases between them. Germline-derived CDR1 and CDR2 are SEHNR and FQNEAQ (reference sequence). CDR3 sequence: CASSTGGTGNTEAFF. The CDR3 bases are TGTGCCAGCAGCACGGGGGGGACGGGGAACACTGAAGCTTTCTTT.

The V gene is TRBV29-1, the J gene TRBJ2-7, with 10 bases aligning to TRBD1. Trimming at V came to 6 bases and at J to 6 bases, leaving 11 bases not matched to a gene. This CDR3 region has 14 residues. CDR1 and CDR2 (germline): SQVTM, ANQGSEA. The CDR3 nucleotides are TGCAGCGTCGAGTCCCGGGACAGGGGCAGCGAGCAGTACTTC. Amino acid sequence: CSVESRDRGSEQYF.

CDR3 loop: CASSSYQGNYGYTF. The CDR3 DNA reads as TGTGCCAGCAGTTCCTACCAGGGGAACTATGGCTACACCTTC. The rearrangement links TRBV6-6 to TRBJ1-2; D may be TRBD1 (6 bases). The CDR3 sequence is 14 residues long. Trimming removed 4 bases at V and 2 bases at J, with 11 bases between. The germline V gene has CDR1 MNHNY and CDR2 SVGAGI (reference sequence).

The table lists this clone with a few counts. This chain joins TRBV15 and TRBJ1-2, with D tentatively TRBD1 (5 bases). This CDR3 spans 18 amino acids. Trimming removed 0 bases from V and 4 bases from J, with 21 bases in between. In germline, CDR1 is LNHNV, CDR2 YYDKDF (reference sequence). This CDR3 reads CATSRDRTSTSIFYGYTF. The CDR3 DNA follows: TGTGCCACCAGCAGAGATCGGACATCTACATCAATCTTCTATGGCTACACCTTC.

The chain combines TRBV6-4 with TRBJ2-3; the D gene is possibly TRBD2 (6 bases). In germline, CDR1 is MRHNA, CDR2 SNTAGT. The CDR3 is 15 amino acids. Between the trimmed V and J ends, which lost 2 bases and 0 bases, there was a span of 9 bases. CDR3 sequence (DNA): TGTGCCAGCAGTGACGGGACTTCGAGCACAGATACGCAGTATTTT. Translation: CASSDGTSSTDTQYF.